This T cell receptor (beta chain) was identified during a study of blood T cell repertoires in COVID-19. At the level of the study: The origin of the acute and convalescent COVID-19 samples was the United States, Italy and Spain. PBMCs, B-cell-depleted T cells, or T cells were the source of the cDNA or gDNA that made up the material.

Methods used by the authors: It was from reference gene primer amplification that nucleated cell counts were estimated. Clones were read by immunoSEQ multiplex PCR, and TCRdb kept only the in-frame ones, dropping some. From that table come the V and J calls and clone size; the DNA was used to work out D and trimming. Of about 160,000 clones in the sample, 84% were seen once. The CDR3 spans 15 residues. The V segment lost 6 bases and the J segment 5 bases; nucleotides outside the gene matches: 9. The germline V gene encodes CDR1 MNHEY and CDR2 SVGAGI. Sequencing was done on a sample of peripheral blood. The chain links TRBV6-5 to TRBJ2-2; 7 bases line up with TRBD1. The clonotype originates from a man between 65 and 85 years old with acute or convalescent COVID-19. DNA for the CDR3: TGTGCCAGCAGATCCACCCCGGGACAGACCGGGGAGCTGTTTTTT. Translated, it gives CASRSTPGQTGELFF.